The present T cell receptor (beta chain) was sequenced within a study of blood T cells in healthy people across ages. Germline CDR1 MNHEY, CDR2 SVGEGT. V was trimmed by 6 bases and J by 0 bases, leaving 18 bases between them. The CDR3 covers 17 residues. Using a J-beta primer mix together with a sample-barcoded 5' primer, a second PCR was run for roughly 6 to 11 cycles. A template-switch adaptor that had 12 random nucleotides put a tag on each cDNA molecule. TCRdb reprocessed the 5' RACE reads with MiXCR, giving one entry per CDR3 protein. Of about 1.8 million distinct CDR3 sequences in the sample, less than 50% were seen once.

The chain joins TRBV6-2 or TRBV6-3 to TRBJ2-1; the D gene is possibly TRBD1 (6 bases). Sequences were obtained from blood. The clonotype originates from a woman in her thirties or forties in good health. CDR3 amino acids: CASSSRQATSSYNEQFF. The CDR3 DNA follows: TGTGCCAGCAGCTCTAGACAGGCAACCAGCTCCTACAATGAGCAGTTCTTC.